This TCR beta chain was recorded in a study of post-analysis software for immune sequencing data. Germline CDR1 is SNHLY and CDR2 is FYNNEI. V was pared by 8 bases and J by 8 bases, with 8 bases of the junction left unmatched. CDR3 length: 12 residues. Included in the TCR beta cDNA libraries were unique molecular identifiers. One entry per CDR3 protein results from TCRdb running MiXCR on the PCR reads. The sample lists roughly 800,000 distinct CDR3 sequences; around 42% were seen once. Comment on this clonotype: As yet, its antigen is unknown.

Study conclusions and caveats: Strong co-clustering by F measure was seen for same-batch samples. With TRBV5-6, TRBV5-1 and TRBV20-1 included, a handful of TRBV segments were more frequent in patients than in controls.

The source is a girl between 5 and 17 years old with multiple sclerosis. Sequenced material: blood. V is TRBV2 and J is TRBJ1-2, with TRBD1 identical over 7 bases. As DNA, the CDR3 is TGTGCCAGCCCGGGACAGTCTATCGGCTACACCTTC. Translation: CASPGQSIGYTF.